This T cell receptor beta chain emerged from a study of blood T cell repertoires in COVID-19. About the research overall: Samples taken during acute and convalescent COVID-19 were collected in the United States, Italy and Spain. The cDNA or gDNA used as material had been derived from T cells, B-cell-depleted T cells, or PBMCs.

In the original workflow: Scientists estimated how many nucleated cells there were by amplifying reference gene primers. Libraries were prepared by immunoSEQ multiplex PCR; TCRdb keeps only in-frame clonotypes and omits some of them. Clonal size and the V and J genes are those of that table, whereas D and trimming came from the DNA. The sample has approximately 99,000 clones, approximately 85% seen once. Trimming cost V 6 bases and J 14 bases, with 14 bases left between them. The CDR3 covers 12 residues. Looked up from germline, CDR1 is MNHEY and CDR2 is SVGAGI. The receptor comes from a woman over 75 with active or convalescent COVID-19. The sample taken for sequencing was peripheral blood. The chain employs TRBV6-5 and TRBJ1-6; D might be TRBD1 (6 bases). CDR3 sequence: CASRDRLATLHF. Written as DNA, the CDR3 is TGTGCCAGCAGGGACAGACTGGCCACCCTCCACTTT.